This paragraph reports one TCR beta chain. What it binds is not known. The sample originates from a study of T cell responses to AZD1222 COVID-19 vaccine. Broader study findings: At 160-218 and 743-854, vaccine-associated CD4 TCRs were dominant, and they spanned spike. Increases in Spike-specific TCR breadth and depth were seen after two AZD1222 doses.

Trimming cost V 8 bases and J 4 bases, with 12 bases left between them. This CDR3 region has 13 residues. Germline V gene sequence: CDR1 MNHEY, CDR2 SMNVEV (reference sequence). The method was immunoSEQ multiplex PCR; TCRdb's version includes in-frame clones alone and lacks a portion of them. This sample has about 140,000 clones, with about 93% found just once. The chain is built from TRBV27 and TRBJ2-1, with D perhaps matching TRBD2 (6 bases). The TCR was taken from an adult who received the AZD1222 COVID-19 vaccine. Sequenced material: peripheral blood, taken 28 days after the second AZD1222 dose. The chain's CDR3 is CASGLALYNEQFF. The CDR3 nucleotides read TGTGCCAGCGGCCTAGCGCTTTACAATGAGCAGTTCTTC.